This TCR beta chain was recovered during a study of blood T cell repertoires in COVID-19. Study details: Samples representing acute and convalescent COVID-19 were sourced from the United States, Italy and Spain. Sources were T cells, B-cell-depleted T cells, or PBMCs; the material itself was cDNA or gDNA.

Enrolled through a virtual design, the participants were between 18 and 89 years of age and came from approximately 25 US areas. In the original processing: From reference gene primer amplification, estimates of nucleated cell counts were derived. Sequenced by immunoSEQ multiplex PCR; TCRdb stores in-frame clones only, minus some. V and J calls and clone size are copied from that table; D and trimming were computed from the DNA. The sample carries 300,000 to 400,000 clones, 90% recorded once. Germline V gene lookup returns CDR1 SGHTA and CDR2 FQGNSA. J lost 5 bases, V lost 2 bases, and 6 bases had no gene match. The CDR3 length is 16 residues.

The sequence was obtained from a man in his fifties or sixties who had recovered from COVID-19. The sequencing input was PBMCs or T cells enriched from blood (not recorded which). The chain carries TRBV7-2 and TRBJ2-5; 12 bases are shared with TRBD2. The CDR3 nucleotides are TGTGCCAGCAGCTTAACTAGCGGGAGGCCCGGGGAGACCCAGTACTTC. This codes for CASSLTSGRPGETQYF.